This T cell receptor (beta chain) was sequenced during a study of cytomegalovirus exposure and HLA in healthy donors. From germline, CDR1 is KGHSH and CDR2 LQKENI. The CDR3 totals 13 residues. Trimming took 4 bases from V and 2 from J; bases not matched to a gene: 2. Data came from immunoSEQ multiplex PCR; TCRdb stores just in-frame clones and leaves some out. Here the sample spans some 140,000 clones, around 84% being singletons. V and J are TRBV18 and TRBJ2-7; TRBD1 matches at 7 bases. This sequence originates from a human donor in good health. Sequenced material: PBMCs. CDR3 sequence (DNA): TGTGCCAGCTCACGGGACAGCGCCTACGAGCAGTACTTC. It encodes CASSRDSAYEQYF.